Following are 23 T cell receptor beta chains from one sample sequenced in a study of blood T cell repertoires in COVID-19 (TCRdb year 2020). Receptor libraries were prepared by the immunoSEQ multiplex PCR assay. TCRdb limited this immuneACCESS table to in-frame rearrangements with V and J called. A share of clones is missing; checked studies link under half to unresolved V genes, and the rest is unexplained. The sample data list hundreds of thousands of clones, and about nine tenths of these were observed just once. The ten largest clones add up to more than 1.3% of the sample. Sequenced: peripheral blood. These receptors were obtained from a woman in her 40s who had recovered from COVID-19.

This clone is a singleton in its sample. Germline is not matched at one junction end, which may reflect a read error. J is TRBJ1-2 and V is TRBV3-1 (or the pseudogene TRBV3-2); D possibly corresponds to TRBD1 (5 bases). The CDR3 contains 18 residues. Germline lookup yields CDR1 LGHDT and CDR2 YNNKEL (reference sequence). DNA of the CDR3: TGTGCCAGCAGTCAAGCTAGTATCCCGGGGGATTTGGCTTATGGCTACACCTTC. Encoded protein: CASSQASIPGDLAYGYTF.

The V and J genes are TRBV12-3 or TRBV12-4 and TRBJ2-4; D uncertain. V shed 4 bases and J shed 10 bases, with 11 bases lying between them. This CDR3 contains 12 residues. DNA for the CDR3: TGTGCCAGCAGTTCCCCTACTGTTATTCAGTACTTC. It specifies CASSSPTVIQYF.

The rearrangement joins TRBV19 to TRBJ2-7; 8 positions match TRBD1. The germline CDR1 and CDR2 sequences are LNHDA and SQIVND (reference sequence). V was clipped by 3 bases and J by 1 base; unmatched bases: 11. This CDR3 region has 17 residues. The CDR3 sequence is CASSMGVTGQGSYEQYF. Written as DNA, the CDR3 is TGTGCCAGTAGTATGGGGGTGACTGGACAGGGATCCTACGAGCAGTACTTC.

This chain connects TRBV3-1 (or the pseudogene TRBV3-2) to TRBJ2-5, with 9 bases identical to TRBD2. The CDR3 has 13 residues. From germline, CDR1 is LGHDT and CDR2 YNNKEL (reference sequence). Losses at the gene ends were 5 bases for V and 11 bases for J; bases not matched to a gene: 9. The CDR3 nucleotides read TGTGCCAGCAGCGGAACTAGCGGGTCTTCTCAGTACTTC. Encoded protein: CASSGTSGSSQYF.

The chain employs TRBV27 and TRBJ2-2; D not resolved. The CDR3 loop spans 15 amino acids. Germline V gene lookup returns CDR1 MNHEY and CDR2 SMNVEV (reference sequence). V was clipped by 2 bases and J by 1 base, with 8 bases between them. The CDR3 loop is CASSLGPGNTGELFF. The CDR3 bases are TGTGCCAGCAGTTTAGGTCCAGGGAACACCGGGGAGCTGTTTTTT.

The V call is TRBV12-2, the J call TRBJ2-1; TRBD1, the table's D call, lacks a check against the DNA. TRBV12-2 is termed a pseudogene. The CDR3 has 14 amino acids. The DNA of the CDR3 is TGTGCAAGTCGCTTAGGGTACAGGGGATTTGGGCAGTTCTTC. Its protein product is CASRLGYRGFGQFF.

This clone was observed a handful of times. This rearrangement joins TRBV30 to TRBJ1-3; D is possibly TRBD1 (5 bases). The CDR3 contains 14 residues. Trimming pared 2 bases from V and 0 bases from J, leaving 8 bases between. In germline, CDR1 is GTSNPN, CDR2 SVGIG (reference sequence). This chain's CDR3 is CAWSTGLSGNTIYF. In DNA, the CDR3 is TGTGCCTGGAGTACAGGCCTCTCTGGAAACACCATATATTTT. The whole variable domain, filled in from reference TRBV30 and TRBJ1-3, reads SQTIHQWPATLVQPVGSPLSLECTVEGTSNPNLYWYRQAAGRGLQLLFYSVGIGQISSEVPQNLSASRPQDRQFILSSKKLLLSDSGFYLCAWSTGLSGNTIYFGEGSWLTVV.

The chain is built from TRBV13 and TRBJ1-4; no clear D gene. The CDR3 covers 20 residues. The germline V gene encodes CDR1 PRHDT and CDR2 FYEKMQ (reference sequence). V gave up 4 bases and J gave up 3 bases, with 27 bases separating them. This chain's CDR3 is CASSSQDATDGIFANEKLFF. CDR3 sequence (DNA): TGTGCCAGCAGCTCCCAGGACGCCACGGACGGGATCTTTGCTAATGAAAAACTGTTTTTT.

The rearrangement joins TRBV5-1 to TRBJ2-2; TRBD1 aligns across 8 bases. Germline V gene sequence: CDR1 SGHRS, CDR2 YFSETQ. Trimming removed 0 bases from V and 4 bases from J; junction bases left unmatched: 5. This CDR3 contains 16 residues. CDR3 loop: CASSLGTGLVTGELFF. In nucleotides, the CDR3 is TGCGCCAGCAGCTTGGGGACAGGGTTAGTCACCGGGGAGCTGTTTTTT.

The chain recombines TRBV12-5 with TRBJ1-3, with D tentatively TRBD1 (5 bases). With 4 bases removed from V and 3 bases from J, the gap between germline ends came to 13 bases. The CDR3 runs to 15 residues. Germline V gene lookup returns CDR1 LGHNT and CDR2 FRNRAP. Here the CDR3 DNA reads TGTGCTAGTGGTTCCTCAGGGTACTTTGGAAACACCATATATTTT. Its translation is CASGSSGYFGNTIYF.

The rearrangement joins TRBV5-8 to TRBJ1-4; D may be TRBD1 (5 bases). Germline assignment: CDR1 SGHTS and CDR2 YDEGEE. Trimming stripped 4 bases from V and 6 bases from J, with 19 bases between. CDR3 length: 16 amino acids. CDR3: CASSALIAAGYEKLFF. The CDR3 nucleotides read TGTGCCAGCAGCGCACTGATAGCGGCAGGGTATGAAAAACTGTTTTTT.

The chain has TRBV6-5 and TRBJ2-7; tentatively, D is TRBD2 (6 bases). Germline V CDR1 and CDR2: MNHEY, SVGAGI. CDR3 length: 12 amino acids. The CDR3 DNA is TGTCAAGCGGGCAGGTCCACCTACGAGCAGTACTTC. Encoded protein: CQAGRSTYEQYF.

DNA for the CDR3: TGTGCCAGCACCTCCGCCCACGGGGGGACTGAAGCTTTCTTT. This sequence encodes CASTSAHGGTEAFF. The chain has TRBV27 and TRBJ1-1, with D possibly TRBD1 on 5 matching bases. From germline, CDR1 is MNHEY and CDR2 SMNVEV (reference sequence). Trimming took off 7 bases at V and 5 bases at J, with 17 bases between the two ends. The length of the CDR3 is 14 residues.

This rearrangement joins TRBV5-4 to TRBJ2-3; 8 nucleotides agree with TRBD2. Germline values: CDR1 SGHNT, CDR2 YYREEE (reference sequence). The CDR3 covers 15 residues. The J segment lost 2 bases and the V segment lost 6 bases, leaving 8 bases of the junction unmatched. The CDR3 DNA reads as TGTGCCAGCATCCCCGGGGGGGGCTTCACAGATACGCAGTATTTT. It encodes CASIPGGGFTDTQYF.

This chain uses TRBV18 with TRBJ2-5, with 9 bases that match TRBD2. With V trimmed by 0 bases and J by 0 bases, 2 bases remained unmatched. The CDR3 has 16 amino acids. Per the germline V gene, CDR1 is KGHSH and CDR2 is LQKENI. DNA for the CDR3: TGTGCCAGCTCACCACCTAGCGGGGGACACCAAGAGACCCAGTACTTC. As protein: CASSPPSGGHQETQYF.

The chain employs TRBV20-1 and TRBJ2-7; perhaps TRBD2 as D (5 bases). The length of the CDR3 is 13 residues. Germline lookup yields CDR1 DFQATT and CDR2 SNEGSKA (reference sequence). The ends were cut back, 3 bases at V and 5 bases at J, with 14 bases in the middle. The chain's CDR3 is CSASSGSGDEQYF. CDR3 bases: TGCAGTGCTAGTTCGGGGTCCGGGGACGAGCAGTACTTC.

The chain is built from TRBV7-2 and TRBJ2-1, with 10 bases identical to TRBD2. This CDR3 spans 17 amino acids. The junction had 13 bases not matched to a gene; V was cut back by 1 base and J by 10 bases. Germline CDR1 is SGHTA and CDR2 is FQGNSA. The CDR3 sequence: CASSLVGASGGGVEQFF. In nucleotides, the CDR3 is TGTGCCAGCAGCTTAGTGGGGGCTAGCGGGGGCGGCGTGGAGCAGTTCTTC.

The chain uses TRBV2 and TRBJ2-5, with 9 bases matching TRBD1. The germline CDR1 and CDR2 sequences are SNHLY and FYNNEI. The CDR3 spans 14 residues. Losses at the gene ends were 6 bases for V and 1 base for J; bases not matched to a gene: 3. CDR3 coding DNA: TGTGCCAGCAGCAGGGACAGGGCCCAAGAGACCCAGTACTTC. This gives the protein CASSRDRAQETQYF.

This chain links TRBV5-1 with TRBJ1-1; D not certain. Trimming took off 0 bases at V and 3 bases at J, with 15 bases between the two ends. Germline CDR1 and CDR2: SGHRS and YFSETQ. The CDR3 is 16 amino acids. CDR3 sequence (DNA): TGCGCCAGCAGCTTGGGGACGGGAAGTCCGGACACTGAAGCTTTCTTT. It yields the protein CASSLGTGSPDTEAFF.

In this sample, this clone turned up a few times. V and J are TRBV10-3 and TRBJ2-1; D gene uncertain. Trimming pared 6 bases from V and 4 bases from J, leaving 4 bases between. The CDR3 has 11 residues. Germline values: CDR1 ENHRY, CDR2 SYGVKD. The CDR3 coding sequence is TGTGCCATCAGCTATTACAATGAGCAGTTCTTC. Translated: CAISYYNEQFF.

V and J are TRBV18 and TRBJ2-7; D ambiguous. V lost 6 bases and J 4 bases, leaving 10 bases between the germline ends. CDR1 and CDR2 from the germline V gene are KGHSH and LQKENI. The CDR3 sequence is 12 residues long. The CDR3 nucleotides are TGTGCCAGCTCCCCCGGTGAGTACGAGCAGTACTTC. Protein sequence: CASSPGEYEQYF. Drawing the rest from reference TRBV18 and TRBJ2-7, the complete variable domain is NAGVMQNPRHLVRRRGQEARLRCSPMKGHSHVYWYRQLPEEGLKFMVYLQKENIIDESGMPKERFSAEFPKEGPSILRIQQVVRGDSAAYFCASSPGEYEQYFGPGTRLTVT.

The rearrangement uses TRBV29-1 and TRBJ2-2; 10 positions agree with TRBD1. V gave up 6 bases and J gave up 5 bases; unmatched junction bases: 6. CDR3 length equals 14 residues. Germline CDR1 reads SQVTM; CDR2 reads ANQGSEA. CDR3 in DNA: TGCAGCGTCGACAGGGGGCTGAGGACCGGGGAGCTGTTTTTT. It is translated as CSVDRGLRTGELFF.

J is TRBJ1-1 and V is TRBV6-2 or TRBV6-3, with D possibly being TRBD1 (5 bases). The germline gives CDR1 MNHEY, CDR2 SVGEGT. There are 15 residues in the CDR3. Trimming pared 6 bases from V and 2 bases from J, leaving 16 bases between. The CDR3 nucleotides read TGTGCCAGCAGCTCGCCGAGGGACTCTAACACTGAAGCTTTCTTT. This encodes CASSSPRDSNTEAFF.